The next 9 T cell receptor beta chains were all read from a single sample in a study of CD8+CD57+ T cells in acquired aplastic anemia. TCR beta VDJ and CDR3 were profiled, and genomic DNA was the template. TCRdb passed the reads through MiXCR, listing each CDR3 protein once. The table shows some 290,000 distinct CDR3 sequences, with 56% occurring only once. The material sequenced was sorted CD4+, CD8+, or CD8+CD57+ T cells (not recorded which) from PBMCs. These receptors came from a human donor with severe aplastic anemia or a healthy control (not recorded which).

This clonotype was found a few times. The J gene is TRBJ2-3, the V gene TRBV18; D tentatively reads TRBD1 or TRBD2 (5 bases each). The CDR3 has 15 residues. From germline, CDR1 is KGHSH and CDR2 LQKENI. The V gene lost 2 bases and the J gene lost 5 bases, with 14 bases spanning the gap. The CDR3 region has the DNA TGTGCCAGCTCACCAGCGGGCAGGGAAATAGATACGCAGTATTTT. This encodes CASSPAGREIDTQYF.

The chain joins TRBV19 to TRBJ1-1; the D is unclear. Germline CDR1 is LNHDA and CDR2 is SQIVND (reference sequence). V lost 9 bases, J lost 3 bases, and 14 bases lay in between. This CDR3 spans 13 amino acids. CDR3 region: CASKPPGHTEAFF. The DNA for the CDR3 is TGTGCCAGCAAACCCCCGGGCCACACTGAAGCTTTCTTT.

In its sample, this clonotype was seen many times. The chain has TRBV18 and TRBJ2-7; weak D call: TRBD2 (6 bases). Germline values: CDR1 KGHSH, CDR2 LQKENI. This CDR3 is 13 amino acids long. V was pared by 1 base and J by 6 bases, with 10 bases between. DNA of the CDR3: TGTGCCAGCTCACCACAAGGAGGGACCGAGCAGTACTTC. It is translated as CASSPQGGTEQYF.

V usage is TRBV7-9 and J usage is TRBJ2-7; tentatively, D is TRBD2 (5 bases). V was pared by 4 bases and J by 5 bases, with 12 bases between. CDR3 size: 13 residues. CDR1 is SEHNR, CDR2 FQNEAQ, per germline (reference sequence). Written as DNA, the CDR3 is TGTGCCAGCAGCTGGGAGCGGACCCACGAGCAGTACTTC. As protein: CASSWERTHEQYF.

The chain recombines TRBV10-3 with TRBJ2-3, with D uncertain. The length of the CDR3 is 13 residues. The germline V and J ends were trimmed by 10 bases and 0 bases, with 11 bases remaining between them. CDR1 is ENHRY, CDR2 SYGVKD, per germline. The CDR3 is CASNGASTDTQYF. DNA of the CDR3: TGTGCCAGCAACGGTGCTAGCACAGATACGCAGTATTTT.

The J gene is TRBJ2-3, the V gene TRBV4-2; D uncertain. Trimming removed 2 bases from V and 4 bases from J, with 10 bases in between. Germline-derived CDR1 and CDR2 are LGHNA and YNFKEQ. CDR3 length: 14 amino acids. In DNA form, the CDR3 reads TGTGCCAGCAGCCAAACCCCTGTGGCAGATACGCAGTATTTT. It codes for CASSQTPVADTQYF.

With respect to this clonotype: It is likely a read error, because the conserved phenylalanine at the end of the CDR3 is missing. The rearrangement uses TRBV15 and TRBJ1-6, with a tentative D call TRBD1 (5 bases). The CDR3 contains 15 residues. Germline CDR1 and CDR2: LNHNV and YYDKDF (reference sequence). The CDR3 region is CATSRGRGVDSPLHV. CDR3 coding DNA: TGCGCCACCAGCAGAGGGAGGGGAGTGGATTCACCCCTCCACGTT.

The chain recombines TRBV7-3 with TRBJ1-2; 9 nucleotides align to TRBD1. The CDR3 spans 13 residues. After removal of 5 bases from V and 6 bases from J, the junction contained 4 bases not matched to a gene. Per germline, CDR1 SGHTA and CDR2 FQGTGA. CDR3 residues: CASSAGQGNGYTF. In DNA form, the CDR3 reads TGTGCCAGCAGCGCAGGACAGGGGAATGGCTACACCTTC.

This clonotype was counted ten times or more. This sequence joins TRBV6-5 and TRBJ2-7; D might be TRBD2 (5 bases). This CDR3 is 18 amino acids long. Germline assignment: CDR1 MNHEY and CDR2 SVGAGI. Trimming removed 2 bases from V and 2 bases from J, with 22 bases in between. This CDR3 reads CASSYRATIEGDPYEQYF. The CDR3 region has the DNA TGTGCCAGCAGTTACCGGGCCACTATAGAGGGCGATCCCTACGAGCAGTACTTC.